A single sample gave rise to the 19 T cell receptor beta chains below, sequenced in a study of cytomegalovirus exposure and HLA in healthy donors. Sequencing was performed with immunoSEQ multiplex PCR; in TCRdb, only in-frame clones are kept and a portion is missing. The data hold just over 80,000 clones, with approximately 96% observed a single time. Sequenced input: PBMCs. These receptors were taken from a woman in her late teens or twenties in good health and CMV-seronegative.

This CDR3 reads CASSPAGGRAIAHEQYF. CDR3 nucleotide sequence: TGTGCCAGCTCACCCGCCGGCGGGAGGGCCATTGCCCACGAGCAGTACTTC. This rearrangement joins TRBV18 to TRBJ2-7; 9 nucleotides line up with TRBD2. This CDR3 region has 17 residues. The V gene's germline CDR1 is KGHSH and CDR2 LQKENI. Unmatched junction bases numbered 14, after V lost 3 bases and J lost 5 bases.

This clone was seen once. This chain links TRBV10-3 with TRBJ2-3; D is ambiguous. Germline CDR1 is ENHRY and CDR2 is SYGVKD. The V gene lost 5 bases and the J gene lost 0 bases, with 6 bases spanning the gap. The CDR3 is 13 amino acids. The CDR3 region has the DNA TGTGCCATCAGTTCCCCTAGCACAGATACGCAGTATTTT. Its protein product is CAISSPSTDTQYF.

The chain recombines TRBV19 with TRBJ1-3, with D hard to call. This CDR3 region has 14 residues. CDR1 and CDR2 from the germline V gene are LNHDA and SQIVND (reference sequence). V shed 3 bases and J shed 4 bases, with 10 bases lying between them. This CDR3 reads CASSISGRGNTIYF. CDR3 DNA sequence: TGTGCCAGTAGTATTTCGGGGAGAGGAAACACCATATATTTT.

This chain joins TRBV18 and TRBJ2-1, with a weak D call TRBD2 (5 bases). Germline CDR1 reads KGHSH; CDR2 reads LQKENI. V was cut by 2 bases and J by 0 bases, with 14 bases left in between. The CDR3 covers 17 residues. CDR3 amino acids: CASSPAIGIGSYNEQFF. In DNA, the CDR3 is TGTGCCAGCTCACCAGCGATCGGGATCGGCTCCTACAATGAGCAGTTCTTC.

The chain uses TRBV6-5 and TRBJ1-1, with D uncertain. Per germline, CDR1 MNHEY and CDR2 SVGAGI. V was trimmed by 4 bases and J by 7 bases, leaving 7 bases between them. This CDR3 region has 11 residues. CDR3 nucleotides: TGTGCCAGCAGTTCCGGAGTTGAAGCTTTCTTT. This sequence encodes CASSSGVEAFF.

CDR3 sequence (DNA): TGTGCCAGCAGCTCAAGCGGGAGGGCCCTCGAGCAGTACTTC. Residues: CASSSSGRALEQYF. The chain uses TRBV13 and TRBJ2-7; 10 nucleotides agree with TRBD2. The length of the CDR3 is 14 residues. Germline V CDR1 and CDR2: PRHDT, FYEKMQ (reference sequence). V shed 4 bases, J shed 6 bases, and the junction held 6 bases outside the gene matches. Together with reference TRBV13 and TRBJ2-7, the CDR3 gives the full variable domain: AAGVIQSPRHLIKEKRETATLKCYPIPRHDTVYWYQQGPGQDPQFLISFYEKMQSDKGSIPDRFSAQQFSDYHSELNMSSLELGDSALYFCASSSSGRALEQYFGPGTRLTVT.

The V gene is TRBV5-1, the J gene TRBJ2-7; D is unclear. Germline V gives CDR1 SGHRS, CDR2 YFSETQ. This CDR3 has 13 amino acids. Trimming cost V 4 bases and J 2 bases, with 10 bases left between them. The CDR3 loop is CASSVGFAYEQYF. In nucleotides, the CDR3 is TGCGCCAGCAGCGTGGGTTTCGCCTACGAGCAGTACTTC.

The chain has TRBV27 and TRBJ2-1; D perhaps matches TRBD2 (5 bases). CDR3 length: 17 amino acids. CDR1 and CDR2 from the germline V gene are MNHEY and SMNVEV (reference sequence). The germline V and J ends were trimmed by 5 bases and 9 bases, with 26 bases remaining between them. CDR3 amino acids: CASSILSGGSAPCEQFF. The CDR3 nucleotides are TGTGCCAGCAGTATACTGTCTGGTGGGAGCGCGCCTTGTGAGCAGTTCTTC.

This clone occurred once. The chain links TRBV7-8 to TRBJ2-5; 11 bases line up with TRBD2. After removal of 7 bases from V and 2 bases from J, the junction contained 3 bases not matched to a gene. CDR1 SGHVS and CDR2 FQNEAQ come from the germline V gene. This CDR3 is 14 amino acids long. The CDR3 region is CASISGGVQETQYF. In DNA, the CDR3 is TGTGCCAGCATTAGCGGGGGGGTTCAAGAGACCCAGTACTTC.

The chain is built from TRBV10-3 and TRBJ2-6; the D is unclear. The V and J ends lost 7 bases and 2 bases respectively, with 12 bases between them. The CDR3 is 15 amino acids. Germline CDR1 ENHRY, CDR2 SYGVKD. This chain's CDR3 is CAITDRGAGANVLTF. Here the CDR3 DNA reads TGTGCCATCACGGATCGTGGAGCTGGGGCCAACGTCCTGACTTTC.

The chain uses TRBV10-1 and TRBJ2-5, with 10 bases lining up with TRBD2. Germline CDR1 and CDR2: WNHNN and SYGVQD (reference sequence). J was trimmed by 4 bases and V by 4 bases; bases with no gene match: 9. This CDR3 spans 16 amino acids. This CDR3 reads CASSGTSGEEVETQYF. The CDR3 DNA is TGCGCCAGCAGTGGGACTAGCGGAGAAGAAGTAGAGACCCAGTACTTC.

The chain combines TRBV4-1 with TRBJ2-6; no definite D call. The CDR3 totals 15 residues. The V end was cut by 5 bases, the J end by 1 base, with 9 bases between. Germline values: CDR1 MGHRA, CDR2 YSYEKL. DNA for the CDR3: TGCGCCAGCAGCAACGTTCGGTCTGGGGCCAACGTCCTGACTTTC. It translates to CASSNVRSGANVLTF.

The rearrangement links TRBV5-5 to TRBJ2-1, with 8 bases matching TRBD2. V was pared by 2 bases and J by 9 bases, with 7 bases of the junction left unmatched. Germline V gene lookup returns CDR1 SGHKS and CDR2 YYEKEE (reference sequence). This CDR3 spans 14 amino acids. In nucleotides, the CDR3 is TGTGCCAGCAGCTTTTCATCACGGGAGGGTGAGCAGTTCTTC. The encoded protein is CASSFSSREGEQFF.

This clone was observed once. The genes are TRBV5-1 and TRBJ2-7; tentatively, D is TRBD2 (5 bases). The germline V gene has CDR1 SGHRS and CDR2 YFSETQ. V lost 4 bases and J lost 3, with 14 bases in between. This CDR3 has 14 residues. The CDR3 protein is CASSRQGRGYEQYF. The CDR3 region has the DNA TGCGCCAGCAGCAGACAAGGCCGGGGCTACGAGCAGTACTTC.

This clone was found a few times. The chain employs TRBV7-9 and TRBJ1-4; D unclear. Germline V gene data show CDR1 as SEHNR and CDR2 as FQNEAQ (reference sequence). V was trimmed by 2 bases and J by 8 bases, leaving 15 bases between them. The length of the CDR3 is 15 residues. The CDR3: CASSLQHERSEKLFF. CDR3 DNA sequence: TGTGCCAGCAGCTTACAACACGAACGGAGCGAAAAACTGTTTTTT.

This clone appeared once. The V and J genes are TRBV9 and TRBJ1-1, with D perhaps TRBD1 (5 bases). Germline V CDR1 and CDR2: SGDLS, YYNGEE. The V and J ends lost 0 bases and 4 bases respectively, with 13 bases between them. The CDR3 is made up of 15 amino acids. As DNA, the CDR3 is TGTGCCAGCAGCGTAGAAGGAGGGGCGGGCACTGAAGCTTTCTTT. This sequence encodes CASSVEGGAGTEAFF.

V and J are TRBV14 and TRBJ2-1, with a weak D call TRBD2 (6 bases). The germline V and J ends were trimmed by 1 base and 4 bases, with 14 bases remaining between them. This CDR3 spans 16 amino acids. Germline loops: CDR1 SGHDN, CDR2 FVKESK. The CDR3 DNA is TGTGCCAGCAGCCAAGGCGTGGACCGGGGGTACAATGAGCAGTTCTTC. Its protein product is CASSQGVDRGYNEQFF.

As to this clone: The identical CDR3 is also encoded by other nucleotide sequences in the sample. The chain uses TRBV5-4 and TRBJ1-2; D is perhaps TRBD1 (6 bases). Per germline, CDR1 SGHNT and CDR2 YYREEE (reference sequence). CDR3 length: 17 residues. V lost 3 bases and J 3 bases, leaving 21 bases between the germline ends. The CDR3 protein is CASSSLRGTQGDYGYTF. CDR3 sequence (DNA): TGTGCCAGCAGCTCCTTAAGGGGTACACAGGGAGACTATGGCTACACCTTC. Full variable domain (remainder filled in from reference TRBV5-4 and TRBJ1-2): ETGVTQSPTHLIKTRGQQVTLRCSSQSGHNTVSWYQQALGQGPQFIFQYYREEENGRGNFPPRFSGLQFPNYSSELNVNALELDDSALYLCASSSLRGTQGDYGYTFGSGTRLTVV.

The chain carries TRBV5-4 and TRBJ1-1; weak D call: TRBD1 (6 bases). From germline, CDR1 is SGHNT and CDR2 YYREEE (reference sequence). Deletions cut 8 bases from V and 1 base from J, with 12 bases between. The CDR3 is 13 residues long. DNA for the CDR3: TGTGCCAGTGCATGGGGACAGAACACTGAAGCTTTCTTT. It codes for CASAWGQNTEAFF.